The 27 T cell receptor beta chains below all came from one sample that was sequenced in a study of blood T cell repertoires in COVID-19. The assay was immunoSEQ multiplex PCR, and TCRdb's table has in-frame clones only and misses some. The table has roughly 76,000 clones, roughly 84% seen once. Material for sequencing was peripheral blood. Receptors were obtained from a woman older than 75 with active or convalescent COVID-19.

The V and J genes are TRBV2 and TRBJ1-2; no clear D. The ends were cut back, 1 base at V and 4 bases at J, with 4 bases in the middle. CDR3 length: 12 amino acids. CDR1 SNHLY and CDR2 FYNNEI come from the germline V gene. DNA for the CDR3: TGTGCCAGCAGTGAAGGGCCCTATGGCTACACCTTC. It yields the protein CASSEGPYGYTF.

CDR3 residues: CASYDVGGMNTEAFF. The CDR3 region has the DNA TGTGCCAGTTATGACGTCGGGGGAATGAACACTGAAGCTTTCTTT. J is TRBJ1-1 and V is TRBV19, with a possible D match to TRBD1 (5 bases). The CDR3 sequence is 15 residues long. The V and J ends lost 8 bases and 0 bases respectively, with 16 bases between them. CDR1 is LNHDA, CDR2 SQIVND, per germline (reference sequence).

The chain employs TRBV24-1 and TRBJ1-5, with unresolved D. The CDR3 has 13 residues. Trimming left V 9 bases short and J 1 base short, with 9 bases between. Germline CDR1 KGHDR, CDR2 SFDVKD. CDR3: CATAGRSNQPQHF. DNA of the CDR3: TGTGCCACCGCTGGGAGAAGCAATCAGCCCCAGCATTTT.

The V and J genes are TRBV19 and TRBJ2-2; a weak D match, TRBD1 (6 bases). Germline V CDR1 and CDR2: LNHDA, SQIVND (reference sequence). The ends were cut back, 1 base at V and 1 base at J, with 10 bases in the middle. The CDR3 length is 16 residues. CDR3 loop: CASSIGTVMNTGELFF. The CDR3 DNA reads TGTGCCAGTAGTATAGGGACAGTGATGAACACCGGGGAGCTGTTTTTT.

The CDR3 region has the DNA TGTGCCACCAGTGATGCTGGACTAGCGGGGGGTTCGCATGAGCAGTTCTTC. Translation: CATSDAGLAGGSHEQFF. The chain couples TRBV24-1 to TRBJ2-1; 14 bases agree with TRBD2. Unmatched junction bases numbered 8, after V lost 3 bases and J lost 8 bases. The CDR3 totals 17 residues. Germline CDR1 KGHDR, CDR2 SFDVKD.

The chain links TRBV3-1 (or the pseudogene TRBV3-2) to TRBJ1-1, with TRBD1 identical over 7 bases. The V and J ends lost 4 bases and 8 bases, in that order; junction bases with no gene match: 4. CDR1 is LGHDT and CDR2 is YNNKEL in the germline V gene (reference sequence). This CDR3 spans 12 amino acids. Here the CDR3 reads CASSPGTEEAFF. CDR3 coding DNA: TGTGCCAGCAGCCCAGGGACAGAAGAAGCTTTCTTT.

This clone has only a few counts. This chain connects TRBV7-9 to TRBJ1-5; unclear D gene. This CDR3 is built from 17 residues. Germline CDR1 and CDR2: SEHNR and FQNEAQ (reference sequence). Trimming took off 5 bases at V and 1 base at J, with 18 bases between the two ends. CDR3 residues: CASSTGSRLKSNQPQHF. DNA for the CDR3: TGTGCCAGCAGCACCGGGAGTCGATTAAAAAGCAATCAGCCCCAGCATTTT.

The chain has TRBV4-3 and TRBJ1-2, with TRBD1 matching 12 bases. V dropped 3 bases and J dropped 5; count of bases not matched to a gene: 10. CDR3 length: 17 residues. CDR1 and CDR2 from the germline V gene are LGHNA and YSLEER. The CDR3 sequence: CASSHLGQGAMGYGYTF. CDR3 DNA sequence: TGCGCCAGCAGCCACCTGGGACAGGGGGCGATGGGGTATGGCTACACCTTC.

V gene TRBV18 combines with J gene TRBJ2-3, with a tentative D call TRBD2 (6 bases). This CDR3 contains 15 residues. V shed 3 bases and J shed 6 bases, with 16 bases lying between them. Germline CDR1 is KGHSH and CDR2 is LQKENI. CDR3: CASSPRDSRSDTQYF. The DNA of the CDR3 is TGTGCCAGCTCACCCCGGGACTCCCGGTCGGATACGCAGTATTTT.

This chain connects TRBV7-2 to TRBJ1-1; D gene unclear. The CDR3 loop spans 14 amino acids. V lost 5 bases to trimming and J lost 4 bases, with 14 bases between them. Germline lookup yields CDR1 SGHTA and CDR2 FQGNSA. CDR3 bases: TGTGCCAGCAGCCCTCAGTTGGAGGCCACTGAAGCTTTCTTT. It translates to CASSPQLEATEAFF.

The chain links TRBV4-1 to TRBJ1-6; 7 nucleotides align to TRBD1. Germline CDR1 is MGHRA and CDR2 is YSYEKL. J lost 10 bases, V lost 6 bases, and 15 bases had no gene match. This CDR3 has 16 residues. For the CDR3, the DNA is TGCGCCAGCAGTGATAGATCTACAGGGGAACGATCACCCCTCCACTTT. It yields the protein CASSDRSTGERSPLHF.

This clone was observed a few times. The V call is TRBV29-1, the J call TRBJ1-2; 7 nucleotides line up with TRBD1. The CDR3 spans 13 residues. Per the germline V gene, CDR1 is SQVTM and CDR2 is ANQGSEA. V lost 7 bases, J lost 2 bases, and 7 bases stayed unmatched. CDR3 bases: TGCAGCGGGGGGACAGCAAACAACTATGGCTACACCTTC. It is translated as CSGGTANNYGYTF.

The chain employs TRBV12-3 or TRBV12-4 and TRBJ1-6; TRBD1 is a possible D gene (5 bases). The CDR3 has 13 residues. Trimming left V 4 bases short and J 8 bases short, with 9 bases between. CDR3 bases: TGTGCCAGCAGTTCCTCGGGGGATTCACCCCTCCACTTT. Its translation: CASSSSGDSPLHF.

The gene calls are TRBV28 and TRBJ1-3; possible D gene TRBD1, 6 bases. The length of the CDR3 is 15 residues. Germline V CDR1 and CDR2: MDHEN, SYDVKM. The V and J ends lost 5 bases and 4 bases respectively, with 15 bases between them. The CDR3 DNA sequence: TGTGCCAGCAGTATCCGCACAGGGTCCGGAAACACCATATATTTT. Amino acid sequence: CASSIRTGSGNTIYF.

The chain links TRBV7-3 to TRBJ2-3; TRBD2 agrees at 7 bases. The junction had 9 bases not matched to a gene; V was cut back by 6 bases and J by 0 bases. Germline assignment: CDR1 SGHTA and CDR2 FQGTGA. CDR3 length: 16 amino acids. This CDR3 is CASSSLGGESTDTQYF. CDR3 DNA sequence: TGTGCCAGCAGTTCCCTTGGGGGGGAAAGCACAGATACGCAGTATTTT.

The rearrangement links TRBV5-4 to TRBJ2-5; D may be TRBD1 (7 bases). The V gene lost 0 bases and the J gene lost 2 bases, with 14 bases spanning the gap. Germline CDR1 SGHNT, CDR2 YYREEE (reference sequence). The CDR3 runs to 16 residues. In DNA, the CDR3 is TGTGCCAGCAGCTTGGAAAGGAGGGGGCTACAAGAGACCCAGTACTTC. This gives the protein CASSLERRGLQETQYF.

This clone was found a few times. The CDR3 loop reads CASSTSRGNEAFF. For the CDR3, the DNA is TGTGCCAGCAGCACATCCAGGGGTAATGAAGCTTTCTTT. The J gene is TRBJ1-1, the V gene TRBV7-9, with a possible D match to TRBD1 (6 bases). The V and J ends lost 5 bases and 7 bases respectively, with 14 bases between them. Germline loops: CDR1 SEHNR, CDR2 FQNEAQ (reference sequence). This CDR3 has 13 amino acids.

This clone came up once. V is TRBV19 and J is TRBJ2-7; D is unclear. Germline CDR1 is LNHDA and CDR2 is SQIVND (reference sequence). CDR3 length: 14 residues. The germline V and J ends were trimmed by 3 bases and 2 bases, with 11 bases remaining between them. The CDR3: CASSMARNAYEQYF. DNA of the CDR3: TGTGCCAGTAGTATGGCCAGAAATGCCTACGAGCAGTACTTC. Full variable domain (rest looked up from reference TRBV19 and TRBJ2-7): DGGITQSPKYLFRKEGQNVTLSCEQNLNHDAMYWYRQDPGQGLRLIYYSQIVNDFQKGDIAEGYSVSREKKESFPLTVTSAQKNPTAFYLCASSMARNAYEQYFGPGTRLTVT.

This chain joins TRBV18 and TRBJ2-5, with 8 bases identical to TRBD1. Per the germline V gene, CDR1 is KGHSH and CDR2 is LQKENI. This CDR3 comprises 14 residues. The V and J ends lost 4 bases and 2 bases, in that order; junction bases with no gene match: 3. The CDR3 DNA reads TGTGCCAGCTCACAATACAGGGGGCAAGAGACCCAGTACTTC. It yields the protein CASSQYRGQETQYF.

This chain uses TRBV7-2 with TRBJ2-1; the D is unclear. Trimming pared 8 bases from V and 4 bases from J, leaving 15 bases between. The CDR3 loop spans 14 amino acids. Germline CDR1 is SGHTA and CDR2 is FQGNSA. CDR3 protein: CASGDFPGYNEQFF. CDR3 DNA sequence: TGTGCCAGCGGTGATTTCCCCGGGTACAATGAGCAGTTCTTC.

This rearrangement joins TRBV18 to TRBJ1-2; no definite D call. The V gene's germline CDR1 is KGHSH and CDR2 LQKENI. The CDR3 has 12 amino acids. V was cut by 4 bases and J by 2 bases, with 5 bases left in between. DNA for the CDR3: TGTGCCAGCTCACTGGCCAACTATGGCTACACCTTC. Translation: CASSLANYGYTF.

The rearrangement uses TRBV28 and TRBJ1-5; tentatively, D is TRBD1 (5 bases). CDR1 is MDHEN, CDR2 SYDVKM, per germline. This CDR3 has 16 amino acids. Trimming took 5 bases from V and 0 from J, leaving 14 bases between them. CDR3 sequence reads: CASSPYTGFSNQPQHF. CDR3 DNA: TGTGCCAGCAGTCCGTACACAGGCTTTAGCAATCAGCCCCAGCATTTT.

The V call is TRBV2, the J call TRBJ1-4; D is undetermined. V lost 4 bases and J 7 bases, leaving 10 bases between the germline ends. The length of the CDR3 is 13 residues. From germline, CDR1 is SNHLY and CDR2 FYNNEI. CDR3 sequence (DNA): TGTGCCAGCAGTGGGGAGGGCGTTGAAAAACTGTTTTTT. It codes for CASSGEGVEKLFF.

This clone was recorded only once. CDR3 bases: TGTGCCTGGAGTGTTCGGCTAGGAGGGTATGGGGTAGATACGCAGTATTTT. Protein: CAWSVRLGGYGVDTQYF. The J gene is TRBJ2-3, the V gene TRBV30, with D possibly being TRBD2 (6 bases). The CDR3 consists of 17 residues. Trimming pared 0 bases from V and 5 bases from J, leaving 21 bases between. Looked up from germline, CDR1 is GTSNPN and CDR2 is SVGIG (reference sequence).

The V gene is TRBV19, the J gene TRBJ2-3; D may be TRBD1 (5 bases). Trimming took 10 bases from V and 1 from J, leaving 15 bases between them. The CDR3 runs to 14 residues. Germline lookup yields CDR1 LNHDA and CDR2 SQIVND (reference sequence). The CDR3 nucleotides are TGTGCCACCCGCAGGGTTCCTGGCACAGATACGCAGTATTTT. It specifies CATRRVPGTDTQYF.

The chain employs TRBV7-9 and TRBJ1-2, with D maybe TRBD1 (5 bases). The CDR3 is 15 amino acids. V was clipped by 0 bases and J by 6 bases, with 14 bases between them. Germline-derived CDR1 and CDR2 are SEHNR and FQNEAQ (reference sequence). In DNA form, the CDR3 reads TGTGCCAGCAGCTTAGCGCAGGGTGCCATCGATGGCTACACCTTC. It encodes CASSLAQGAIDGYTF.

The V gene is TRBV19, the J gene TRBJ2-7; weak D call: TRBD1 (6 bases). Trimming shortened V by 3 bases and J by 4 bases, and 22 bases separated the two germline ends. The CDR3 has 17 amino acids. Germline CDR1 and CDR2: LNHDA and SQIVND (reference sequence). CDR3 sequence reads: CASSIKSVEGRGYEQYF. In nucleotides, the CDR3 is TGTGCCAGTAGTATTAAATCTGTCGAGGGCAGGGGTTACGAGCAGTACTTC.